Listed here are 14 T cell receptor beta chains from one sample, sequenced in a study of cytomegalovirus exposure and HLA in healthy donors. TCRdb's copy holds only in-frame clones and misses some; the assay was immunoSEQ multiplex PCR. The sample carries about 330,000 clones, roughly 87% recorded once. Sequenced sample: PBMCs. The receptors shown here come from a woman aged 25 to 39 in good health and CMV-seropositive.

The chain couples TRBV9 to TRBJ2-1; D not certain. This CDR3 region has 15 residues. Germline V gene lookup returns CDR1 SGDLS and CDR2 YYNGEE. Trimming shortened V by 3 bases and J by 6 bases, and 16 bases separated the two germline ends. The DNA for the CDR3 is TGTGCCAGCAGCGCACTTCCGGACGCACCCAATGAGCAGTTCTTC. It codes for CASSALPDAPNEQFF. The whole variable domain, filled in from reference TRBV9 and TRBJ2-1, reads DSGVTQTPKHLITATGQRVTLRCSPRSGDLSVYWYQQSLDQGLQFLIQYYNGEERAKGNILERFSAQQFPDLHSELNLSSLELGDSALYFCASSALPDAPNEQFFGPGTRLTVL.

J is TRBJ2-2 and V is TRBV2, with a weak D call TRBD1 (5 bases). Trimming removed 7 bases from V and 2 bases from J, with 8 bases in between. Per germline, CDR1 SNHLY and CDR2 FYNNEI. The CDR3 runs to 13 residues. The CDR3 DNA reads TGTGCCAGCAAACAGGACAACACCGGGGAGCTGTTTTTT. Its translation: CASKQDNTGELFF.

The V call is TRBV6-1, the J call TRBJ2-7; TRBD2 might be the D (6 bases). This CDR3 has 14 residues. Germline V CDR1 and CDR2: MNHNS, SASEGT. Trimming removed 0 bases from V and 4 bases from J, with 10 bases in between. This chain's CDR3 is CASSEALRGYEQYF. CDR3 nucleotides: TGTGCCAGCAGTGAAGCGCTTCGGGGGTACGAGCAGTACTTC.

The chain joins TRBV15 to TRBJ2-3, with D perhaps TRBD1 (6 bases). Per germline, CDR1 LNHNV and CDR2 YYDKDF (reference sequence). V lost 5 bases and J 0 bases, leaving 9 bases between the germline ends. The CDR3 length is 14 residues. The CDR3 loop reads CATSGGGSTDTQYF. The DNA of the CDR3 is TGTGCCACCAGCGGGGGCGGTAGCACAGATACGCAGTATTTT.

The rearrangement links TRBV5-4 to TRBJ2-7; 8 bases map to TRBD2. This CDR3 is built from 14 residues. V was pared by 6 bases and J by 0 bases, with 5 bases of the junction left unmatched. Per the germline V gene, CDR1 is SGHNT and CDR2 is YYREEE (reference sequence). CDR3 DNA: TGTGCCAGCACGGAAAGCGGGAGCTCCTACGAGCAGTACTTC. Its protein product is CASTESGSSYEQYF.

This chain links TRBV5-5 with TRBJ2-3; 9 nucleotides agree with TRBD1. V lost 4 bases and J lost 1; bases outside the gene matches: 4. CDR3 length: 15 amino acids. Germline loops: CDR1 SGHKS, CDR2 YYEKEE (reference sequence). The CDR3 coding sequence is TGTGCCAGCAGCCGGACAGGGGATCGCACAGATACGCAGTATTTT. Protein: CASSRTGDRTDTQYF.

This chain uses TRBV20-1 with TRBJ1-2; no firm D call. The germline V and J ends were trimmed by 5 bases and 6 bases, with 7 bases remaining between them. The CDR3 has 10 residues. Germline V CDR1 and CDR2: DFQATT, SNEGSKA (reference sequence). This chain's CDR3 is CSASGNGYTF. CDR3 bases: TGCAGTGCTTCGGGAAATGGCTACACCTTC.

The chain employs TRBV29-1 and TRBJ2-7, with a tentative D call TRBD1 (6 bases). Germline assignment: CDR1 SQVTM and CDR2 ANQGSEA. The CDR3 loop spans 12 amino acids. V lost 2 bases and J lost 2, with 7 bases in between. The CDR3 protein is CSVEKGAYEQYF. CDR3 DNA: TGCAGCGTTGAAAAGGGGGCCTACGAGCAGTACTTC.

This chain joins TRBV30 and TRBJ1-2, with 8 bases matching TRBD1. This CDR3 contains 13 residues. The germline gives CDR1 GTSNPN, CDR2 SVGIG (reference sequence). J lost 7 bases, V lost 0 bases, and 4 bases had no gene match. CDR3 DNA: TGTGCCTGGAGTGTAAGGACAGGGACTGGCTACACCTTC. Translated, it gives CAWSVRTGTGYTF.

Details on this clone: Other DNA sequences of this sample code for an identical CDR3. The rearrangement links TRBV5-1 to TRBJ1-4; D unresolved. V shed 0 bases and J shed 3 bases, with 3 bases lying between them. CDR1 is SGHRS, CDR2 YFSETQ, per germline. The CDR3 loop spans 13 amino acids. The CDR3 region has the DNA TGCGCCAGCAGCTTGGGGCCTAATGAAAAACTGTTTTTT. Amino acid sequence: CASSLGPNEKLFF.

The J gene is TRBJ2-1, the V gene TRBV6-6; the match to TRBD2 covers 8 bases. Per the germline V gene, CDR1 is MNHNY and CDR2 is SVGAGI (reference sequence). The CDR3 covers 12 residues. The junction had 5 bases not matched to a gene; V was cut back by 2 bases and J by 14 bases. The CDR3 spells CASSYPGGPEFF. CDR3 sequence (DNA): TGTGCCAGCAGTTACCCGGGGGGGCCAGAGTTCTTC.

The chain couples TRBV6-4 to TRBJ2-7; D possibly corresponds to TRBD1 (5 bases). The V and J ends lost 0 bases and 5 bases respectively, with 8 bases between them. The CDR3 is made up of 13 amino acids. Per the germline V gene, CDR1 is MRHNA and CDR2 is SNTAGT. CDR3 region: CASSDSQGNEQYF. CDR3 in DNA: TGTGCCAGCAGTGACTCCCAGGGAAACGAGCAGTACTTC.

The genes are TRBV12-5 and TRBJ2-1; D is uncertain. In germline, CDR1 is LGHNT, CDR2 FRNRAP. This CDR3 spans 11 amino acids. The V end lost 4 bases, the J end lost 5 bases, and 3 bases lay between the germline ends. DNA of the CDR3: TGTGCTAGTGGTTGGAACAATGAGCAGTTCTTC. Its translation is CASGWNNEQFF.

The chain joins TRBV6-1 to TRBJ1-2; 9 bases fit TRBD1. CDR1 is MNHNS, CDR2 SASEGT, per germline. This CDR3 spans 14 amino acids. The V and J ends lost 2 bases and 6 bases, in that order; junction bases with no gene match: 4. The CDR3 spells CASSEWDRVDGYTF. The CDR3 region has the DNA TGTGCCAGCAGTGAATGGGACAGGGTTGATGGCTACACCTTC.